The T cell receptor beta chain under discussion was sequenced for a study of T-cell memory formation after mild COVID-19. Study conclusions and caveats: Pre-infection memory showed some responding clones, and this suggested that cross-reactive memory joined. Clones shrinking from day 15 to 85 showed even CD4/CD8 mixes; later expanders tilted CD4+.

UMIs and sample barcodes were carried by the TCR alpha and TCR beta cDNA libraries that 5'RACE produced using constant-segment primers. TCRdb re-derived calls from the 5' RACE reads in MiXCR, one entry per CDR3 protein. Of roughly 510,000 distinct CDR3 sequences listed, roughly 17% are singletons. Comment on this clonotype: Antigen specificity is unknown.

The J segment lost 7 bases and the V segment lost 5 bases, leaving 12 bases of the junction unmatched. This CDR3 region has 16 residues. Germline values: CDR1 SGHVS, CDR2 FNYEAQ. The receptor was isolated from an adult woman who had mild COVID-19 (a few samples of this study predate the infection). Cell type and time point are not known. The chain is built from TRBV7-6 and TRBJ2-7, with 12 positions matching TRBD1. The source material was PBMCs or a T cell subset sorted from them (not recorded which). The CDR3 region is CASSPRPGQGASEQYF. The CDR3 DNA sequence: TGTGCCAGCAGCCCGAGACCGGGACAGGGGGCCTCGGAGCAGTACTTC.